Presented here are 31 T cell receptor beta chains from one specimen sequenced in a study of neoadjuvant nivolumab and ipilimumab in lung cancer. Sequenced by immunoSEQ multiplex PCR; TCRdb stores in-frame clones only, minus some. This sample has under 50,000 clones, with roughly 90% found just once. The sample here was blood, taken before neoadjuvant nivolumab, alone or with ipilimumab. The receptor source for this set is an adult with non-small cell lung cancer. Some clones in this sample may be carry-over from other donors' samples.

The CDR3 is CASSPGTENTEAFF. The CDR3 DNA follows: TGTGCCAGCTCACCCGGGACTGAGAACACTGAAGCTTTCTTT. This chain connects TRBV18 to TRBJ1-1; possible D gene TRBD1, 5 bases. CDR1 and CDR2 (germline): KGHSH, LQKENI. Trimming stripped 3 bases from V and 1 base from J, with 9 bases between. The CDR3 runs to 14 residues.

The chain couples TRBV19 to TRBJ1-2; 8 nucleotides match TRBD1. The CDR3 spans 14 residues. J gave up 7 bases and V 6 bases, and 10 bases lay outside the gene matches. Germline CDR1 is LNHDA and CDR2 is SQIVND (reference sequence). DNA for the CDR3: TGTGCCAGTAGACACAGGGGGGAGAAGCCTGGCTACACCTTC. Translating it yields CASRHRGEKPGYTF.

This rearrangement joins TRBV10-3 to TRBJ1-2; D might be TRBD1 (6 bases). The CDR3 spans 13 residues. Germline V lookup: CDR1 ENHRY, CDR2 SYGVKD. V dropped 6 bases and J dropped 6 bases, with 14 bases sitting between them. The CDR3: CAIRSGGENGYTF. As DNA, the CDR3 is TGTGCCATCAGGTCGGGGGGCGAAAATGGCTACACCTTC.

This clone has a single count. This rearrangement joins TRBV5-1 to TRBJ2-3; 8 bases are shared with TRBD1. Trimming took 0 bases from V and 3 from J; bases not matched to a gene: 0. The CDR3 is 14 amino acids. Germline loops: CDR1 SGHRS, CDR2 YFSETQ. The CDR3 loop reads CASSLGTGTDTQYF. CDR3 DNA sequence: TGCGCCAGCAGCTTGGGGACAGGGACAGATACGCAGTATTTT.

The rearrangement links TRBV27 to TRBJ2-1; maybe TRBD2 (6 bases). This CDR3 has 14 amino acids. V dropped 3 bases and J dropped 7 bases, with 13 bases sitting between them. Germline V gene sequence: CDR1 MNHEY, CDR2 SMNVEV (reference sequence). The CDR3 here is CASSLWQAGNEQFF. The CDR3 region has the DNA TGTGCCAGCAGTTTGTGGCAGGCGGGGAATGAGCAGTTCTTC.

V is TRBV18 and J is TRBJ2-7; D unclear. The V and J ends lost 3 bases and 0 bases respectively, with 9 bases between them. Looked up from germline, CDR1 is KGHSH and CDR2 is LQKENI. CDR3 length: 14 residues. The CDR3 DNA sequence: TGTGCCAGCTCACCGGGCGCGAGCTCCTACGAGCAGTACTTC. This encodes CASSPGASSYEQYF.

This clone showed up just once. The V call is TRBV7-9, the J call TRBJ2-5; D may be TRBD2 (5 bases). The V end lost 2 bases, the J end lost 5 bases, and 9 bases lay between the germline ends. Germline-derived CDR1 and CDR2 are SEHNR and FQNEAQ (reference sequence). CDR3 length equals 13 residues. CDR3 region: CASSLRGSETQYF. For the CDR3, the DNA is TGTGCCAGCAGCTTACGTGGGAGTGAGACCCAGTACTTC.

This chain connects TRBV30 to TRBJ2-3; 12 bases are a match to TRBD2. Trimming removed 3 bases from V and 3 bases from J; junction bases left unmatched: 7. In germline, CDR1 is GTSNPN, CDR2 SVGIG (reference sequence). The CDR3 is 16 amino acids. CDR3 residues: CAWRSASGRVTDTQYF. The CDR3 coding sequence is TGTGCCTGGAGATCGGCTAGCGGGAGGGTTACAGATACGCAGTATTTT.

This chain joins TRBV29-1 and TRBJ2-6, with TRBD1 matching 7 bases. This CDR3 is built from 14 residues. The V gene's germline CDR1 is SQVTM and CDR2 ANQGSEA. V lost 6 bases, J lost 2 bases, and 4 bases stayed unmatched. The CDR3 protein is CSVYQGAGANVLTF. The CDR3 DNA reads as TGCAGCGTATACCAGGGGGCTGGGGCCAACGTCCTGACTTTC. Complete variable domain (other parts from reference TRBV29-1 and TRBJ2-6): SAVISQKPSRDICQRGTSLTIQCQVDSQVTMMFWYRQQPGQSLTLIATANQGSEATYESGFVIDKFPISRPNLTFSTLTVSNMSPEDSSIYLCSVYQGAGANVLTFGAGSRLTVL.

The rearrangement joins TRBV7-9 to TRBJ2-1; D tentatively fits TRBD1 or TRBD2 (7 bases each). Germline V CDR1 and CDR2: SEHNR, FQNEAQ (reference sequence). The CDR3 loop spans 15 amino acids. Trimming removed 8 bases from V and 2 bases from J, with 16 bases in between. The CDR3 is CASAVRGGTYNEQFF. CDR3 in DNA: TGTGCCAGCGCGGTCAGGGGGGGAACCTACAATGAGCAGTTCTTC.

This clone was found a few times. Additional DNA sequences in this sample encode the identical CDR3. This chain connects TRBV18 to TRBJ2-7; 7 nucleotides line up with TRBD1. The junction had 0 bases not matched to a gene; V was cut back by 4 bases and J by 0 bases. CDR1 KGHSH and CDR2 LQKENI come from the germline V gene. CDR3 length: 13 residues. The CDR3 is CASSRDSSYEQYF. The CDR3 DNA is TGTGCCAGCTCACGGGACAGCTCCTACGAGCAGTACTTC. Using reference TRBV18 and TRBJ2-7 for the parts outside the CDR3, the full variable domain is NAGVMQNPRHLVRRRGQEARLRCSPMKGHSHVYWYRQLPEEGLKFMVYLQKENIIDESGMPKERFSAEFPKEGPSILRIQQVVRGDSAAYFCASSRDSSYEQYFGPGTRLTVT.

A remark on this clone: This sample includes further DNA sequences coding for the same CDR3. The chain has TRBV7-9 and TRBJ1-2; a possible D gene is TRBD1 (5 bases). Germline CDR1 SEHNR, CDR2 FQNEAQ (reference sequence). This CDR3 has 12 amino acids. Trimming pared 6 bases from V and 3 bases from J, leaving 8 bases between. CDR3 sequence: CASSRGDYGYTF. In DNA form, the CDR3 reads TGTGCCAGCAGTAGGGGCGACTATGGCTACACCTTC.

The chain employs TRBV4-1 and TRBJ1-2, with D uncertain. Trimming took off 1 base at V and 0 bases at J, with 9 bases between the two ends. The germline V gene has CDR1 MGHRA and CDR2 YSYEKL. This CDR3 region has 15 residues. The CDR3 nucleotides are TGCGCCAGCAGCCAAGGGGGAGGGTCTAACTATGGCTACACCTTC. It yields the protein CASSQGGGSNYGYTF.

The V gene is TRBV9, the J gene TRBJ2-1; 9 bases agree with TRBD1. CDR1 and CDR2 (germline): SGDLS, YYNGEE. The CDR3 runs to 15 residues. Trimming at V came to 5 bases and at J to 5 bases, leaving 8 bases not matched to a gene. In nucleotides, the CDR3 is TGTGCCAGCAGGCGGACAGGGGCCGGCAACAATGAGCAGTTCTTC. Amino acid sequence: CASRRTGAGNNEQFF.

This clone appeared a single time. V is TRBV6-5 and J is TRBJ2-7; possible D gene TRBD2, 6 bases. Germline values: CDR1 MNHEY, CDR2 SVGAGI. V lost 6 bases, J lost 6 bases, and 18 bases lay in between. This CDR3 has 14 amino acids. CDR3 in DNA: TGTGCCAGCAGCCCGCGGGACCGCCTGGGCGAGCAGTACTTC. Encoded protein: CASSPRDRLGEQYF.

The chain uses TRBV29-1 and TRBJ2-7, with a tentative D call TRBD2 (6 bases). Trimming left V 6 bases short and J 0 bases short, with 15 bases between. The CDR3 length is 14 residues. CDR1 is SQVTM and CDR2 is ANQGSEA in the germline V gene. CDR3 in DNA: TGCAGCGTAGTTAGCGGTGCTAGCTCCTACGAGCAGTACTTC. Translation: CSVVSGASSYEQYF.

This clone was seen just once. The rearrangement links TRBV19 to TRBJ1-1; unclear D gene. There are 13 residues in the CDR3. Germline CDR1 and CDR2: LNHDA and SQIVND (reference sequence). The germline V and J ends were trimmed by 1 base and 4 bases, with 7 bases remaining between them. The chain's CDR3 is CASSIGPSTEAFF. DNA of the CDR3: TGTGCCAGTAGTATAGGTCCGAGCACTGAAGCTTTCTTT.

The chain carries TRBV6-5 and TRBJ2-7; the D gene is possibly TRBD1 (6 bases). The ends were cut back, 7 bases at V and 4 bases at J, with 14 bases in the middle. This CDR3 comprises 13 residues. Germline CDR1 is MNHEY and CDR2 is SVGAGI. CDR3 DNA: TGTGCCAGCACACTAGGGCAGGGGTACGAGCAGTACTTC. Amino acid sequence: CASTLGQGYEQYF.

The genes are TRBV9 and TRBJ1-4; weak D call: TRBD1 (6 bases). The CDR3 is made up of 15 amino acids. Per germline, CDR1 SGDLS and CDR2 YYNGEE. Between the trimmed V and J ends, which lost 4 bases and 5 bases, there was a span of 15 bases. The CDR3 here is CASSLGGGTNEKLFF. In DNA, the CDR3 is TGTGCCAGCAGCTTAGGTGGTGGGACAAATGAAAAACTGTTTTTT.

This chain links TRBV11-2 with TRBJ1-1, with TRBD1 matching 8 bases. The V and J ends lost 5 bases and 2 bases, in that order; junction bases with no gene match: 10. This CDR3 contains 16 residues. Germline V gene lookup returns CDR1 SGHAT and CDR2 FQNNGV. CDR3: CASSLRQGRANTEAFF. The CDR3 DNA reads TGTGCCAGCAGCCTAAGACAGGGGCGAGCTAACACTGAAGCTTTCTTT.

The V gene is TRBV9, the J gene TRBJ2-5; D is possibly TRBD2 (6 bases). The germline gives CDR1 SGDLS, CDR2 YYNGEE. V was pared by 0 bases and J by 2 bases, with 8 bases between. There are 14 residues in the CDR3. The CDR3 DNA reads as TGTGCCAGCAGCGTAGAACTAGCTCAAGAGACCCAGTACTTC. It translates to CASSVELAQETQYF.

The chain is built from TRBV11-2 and TRBJ2-5, with 8 bases fitting TRBD1. Germline V gene sequence: CDR1 SGHAT, CDR2 FQNNGV. Losses at the gene ends were 1 base for V and 5 bases for J; bases not matched to a gene: 6. The CDR3 totals 15 residues. CDR3 coding DNA: TGTGCCAGCAGCTTAGGTGGACAGGGATTGGAGACCCAGTACTTC. It translates to CASSLGGQGLETQYF.

The V and J genes are TRBV5-4 and TRBJ1-2, with D possibly being TRBD1 (5 bases). This CDR3 is 13 amino acids long. V was pared by 0 bases and J by 4 bases, with 7 bases between. CDR1 and CDR2 from the germline V gene are SGHNT and YYREEE (reference sequence). CDR3: CASSLGGTYGYTF. CDR3 in DNA: TGTGCCAGCAGCTTGGGAGGGACCTATGGCTACACCTTC.

V gene TRBV5-1 combines with J gene TRBJ2-1; perhaps TRBD1 as D (5 bases). V was cut by 0 bases and J by 1 base, with 8 bases left in between. The CDR3 loop spans 15 amino acids. Germline assignment: CDR1 SGHRS and CDR2 YFSETQ. CDR3: CASSLVSGSYNEQFF. The CDR3 coding sequence is TGCGCCAGCAGCTTGGTGTCAGGGTCCTACAATGAGCAGTTCTTC.

The rearrangement links TRBV11-2 to TRBJ2-5; no definite D call. The CDR3 loop spans 11 amino acids. V was pared by 4 bases and J by 5 bases, with 5 bases between. Per germline, CDR1 SGHAT and CDR2 FQNNGV. CDR3 residues: CASSSRETQYF. The CDR3 nucleotides are TGTGCCAGCAGCTCGCGGGAGACCCAGTACTTC. Supplemented by reference TRBV11-2 and TRBJ2-5, the full variable domain reads EAGVAQSPRYKIIEKRQSVAFWCNPISGHATLYWYQQILGQGPKLLIQFQNNGVVDDSQLPKDRFSAERLKGVDSTLKIQPAKLEDSAVYLCASSSRETQYFGPGTRLLVL.

V gene TRBV25-1 combines with J gene TRBJ2-3; perhaps D is TRBD1 or TRBD2 (5 bases each). The CDR3 runs to 14 residues. CDR1 is MGHDK and CDR2 is SYGVNS in the germline V gene. V lost 1 base to trimming and J lost 6 bases, with 11 bases between them. The CDR3 reads CASSELRDADTQYF. The CDR3 nucleotides read TGTGCCAGCAGTGAATTGAGGGACGCCGATACGCAGTATTTT.

The chain recombines TRBV14 with TRBJ2-7; possibly TRBD1 or TRBD2 for D (6 bases each). CDR1 SGHDN and CDR2 FVKESK come from the germline V gene. V lost 0 bases and J 5 bases, leaving 11 bases between the germline ends. This CDR3 is 14 amino acids long. CDR3 sequence (DNA): TGTGCCAGCAGCCAAGACCGGGGGCTGAACGAGCAGTACTTC. Its translation is CASSQDRGLNEQYF.

This chain connects TRBV7-9 to TRBJ2-1, with D perhaps assigned TRBD1 or TRBD2 (5 bases each). Germline values: CDR1 SEHNR, CDR2 FQNEAQ (reference sequence). The CDR3 extends over 17 amino acids. The germline V and J ends were trimmed by 1 base and 4 bases, with 17 bases remaining between them. The CDR3 reads CASSLVLGTDTYNEQFF. The DNA for the CDR3 is TGTGCCAGCAGCTTAGTCCTCGGGACGGACACGTACAATGAGCAGTTCTTC.

The chain links TRBV30 to TRBJ2-3; TRBD1 matches 8 bases. The CDR3 totals 14 residues. Germline V lookup: CDR1 GTSNPN, CDR2 SVGIG (reference sequence). V shed 7 bases and J 4 bases; nucleotides not matched to a gene: 10. The CDR3 region has the DNA TGTGCCTCCTCAGGGGGCGGACTGGCAGATACGCAGTATTTT. Protein: CASSGGGLADTQYF.

J is TRBJ1-2 and V is TRBV5-4; D might be TRBD1 (5 bases). The CDR3 spans 14 residues. The ends were cut back, 3 bases at V and 8 bases at J, with 17 bases in the middle. CDR1 is SGHNT and CDR2 is YYREEE in the germline V gene (reference sequence). As DNA, the CDR3 is TGTGCCAGCAGCTCCGGGACTCTACCGAGAGGCTACACCTTC. Translation gives CASSSGTLPRGYTF.

On this clone itself: This same CDR3 is encoded by further DNA sequences in the sample. This chain's CDR3 is CASSPPGLAGETQYF. The CDR3 region has the DNA TGTGCCAGCTCACCTCCGGGACTAGCGGGAGAGACCCAGTACTTC. This chain uses TRBV18 with TRBJ2-5, with 12 bases lining up with TRBD2. J lost 4 bases, V lost 3 bases, and 3 bases had no gene match. The germline CDR1 and CDR2 sequences are KGHSH and LQKENI. The CDR3 runs to 15 residues. Looking up the rest from reference TRBV18 and TRBJ2-5 gives the full variable domain: NAGVMQNPRHLVRRRGQEARLRCSPMKGHSHVYWYRQLPEEGLKFMVYLQKENIIDESGMPKERFSAEFPKEGPSILRIQQVVRGDSAAYFCASSPPGLAGETQYFGPGTRLLVL.